This TCR beta chain was profiled in a study of blood T cell repertoires in COVID-19. Clones were sequenced by immunoSEQ multiplex PCR, and TCRdb holds only the in-frame ones, with some missing. The table has about 220,000 clones, roughly 88% seen once. The V end was cut by 7 bases, the J end by 10 bases, with 13 bases between. Germline loops: CDR1 DFQATT, CDR2 SNEGSKA (reference sequence). The CDR3 is made up of 10 amino acids. Sequenced material: peripheral blood. The rearrangement joins TRBV20-1 to TRBJ1-2, with no clear D. The TCR was taken from a man aged 50 or older with active or convalescent COVID-19. The CDR3 coding sequence is TGCAGTGGAGGCCGGACTGACTACACCTTC. Amino acid sequence: CSGGRTDYTF.